The 8 T cell receptor beta chains below all came from one sample that was sequenced in a study (dated by TCRdb to about 2016). Library construction relied on 5' RACE. The sample was run on an Illumina HiSeq 2000. TCRdb ran its own pipeline on the public reads, namely fastp trimming at Q25 and MiXCR clone calling, and kept in-frame beta chains. Every entry covers one CDR3 protein and lists the most common genes and DNA from its rows. This sample holds over 450 distinct CDR3 sequences; approximately 7.7% were observed only once. Approximately 19% of the sample lies in the top ten. Sequencing was done on a sample of total memory T cells from blood PBMCs. This specimen's cell subset or site label, per the study, means: transitional memory CD4+ T cells. These receptors were taken from a male donor with HIV.

Only a few counts were recorded for this clonotype. This chain links TRBV11-2 with TRBJ2-7; 7 bases are shared with TRBD2. After removal of 5 bases from V and 6 bases from J, the junction contained 16 bases not matched to a gene. The CDR3 is 16 residues long. CDR1 is SGHAT and CDR2 is FQNNGV in the germline V gene. CDR3 amino acids: CASSVNRDYGLVEQYF. CDR3 DNA: TGTGCCAGCAGCGTAAACCGGGACTATGGGTTAGTCGAGCAGTACTTC.

The J gene is TRBJ2-1, the V gene TRBV7-9; the match to TRBD2 covers 8 bases. Trimming removed 1 base from V and 3 bases from J; junction bases left unmatched: 5. Germline V gives CDR1 SEHNR, CDR2 FQNEAQ (reference sequence). This CDR3 has 16 residues. The CDR3 DNA reads as TGTGCCAGCAGCTTAGTAGCGGGAAAATACTACAATGAGCAGTTCTTC. This encodes CASSLVAGKYYNEQFF.

V and J are TRBV4-2 and TRBJ2-5; D gene unclear. CDR1 is LGHNA and CDR2 is YNFKEQ in the germline V gene. This CDR3 comprises 14 residues. Trimming shortened V by 4 bases and J by 1 base, and 10 bases separated the two germline ends. The CDR3 region has the DNA TGTGCCAGCAGCCCGGGCTATTTCCAAGAGACCCAGTACTTC. Its translation is CASSPGYFQETQYF.

The CDR3 DNA follows: TGCAGCGTTGGGTGGGGCTCCTACAATGAGCAGTTCTTC. Residues: CSVGWGSYNEQFF. The chain couples TRBV29-1 to TRBJ2-1; D uncertain. The germline V gene encodes CDR1 SQVTM and CDR2 ANQGSEA. V lost 4 bases, J lost 0 bases, and 7 bases lay in between. The CDR3 runs 13 residues.

This clonotype is hyperexpanded in the sample. The V and J genes are TRBV6-5 and TRBJ1-4, with 8 nucleotides matching TRBD1. CDR3 length: 13 residues. Germline-derived CDR1 and CDR2 are MNHEY and SVGAGI. With V trimmed by 6 bases and J by 12 bases, 9 bases remained unmatched. The CDR3 region has the DNA TGTGCCAGCAGAAGGACAGGGAGTGAGGAACTGTTTTTT. Encoded protein: CASRRTGSEELFF.

This clonotype occurred a few times. The chain carries TRBV7-2 and TRBJ1-1; D is perhaps TRBD1 (5 bases). V was trimmed by 6 bases and J by 1 base, leaving 12 bases between them. CDR3 length equals 14 residues. The germline V gene encodes CDR1 SGHTA and CDR2 FQGNSA. The DNA for the CDR3 is TGTGCCAGCAGGTCCTCGACAGCGAACACTGAAGCTTTCTTT. Protein: CASRSSTANTEAFF.

The V and J genes are TRBV10-3 and TRBJ1-6; the D gene is possibly TRBD1 (5 bases). Germline lookup yields CDR1 ENHRY and CDR2 SYGVKD. Trimming removed 6 bases at V and 7 bases at J, with 13 bases between. This CDR3 region has 14 residues. CDR3 residues: CAIRKDSGNSPLHF. The DNA of the CDR3 is TGTGCCATCAGAAAAGACAGCGGGAATTCACCCCTCCACTTT.

This clonotype was found a few times. The rearrangement joins TRBV18 to TRBJ1-2; D is possibly TRBD1 (5 bases). The germline V gene encodes CDR1 KGHSH and CDR2 LQKENI. V was clipped by 3 bases and J by 5 bases, with 13 bases between them. CDR3 length equals 14 residues. Here the CDR3 DNA reads TGTGCCAGCTCACCCCTCGGGACGGAATATGGCTACACCTTC. It is translated as CASSPLGTEYGYTF.